The entry below gives a single T cell receptor beta chain sequence along with its context. Its matching antigen is unknown. The CDR3 length is 16 residues. CDR1 is GTSNPN, CDR2 SVGIG, per germline (reference sequence). V was clipped by 4 bases and J by 7 bases, with 26 bases between them. This sample is drawn from a study of long-term antiretroviral therapy in people with HIV. At least two post-ART and at least one pre-ART PBMC sample were available for each donor. Each sample contained about 0.95-11 million cryopreserved PBMC, thawed before DNA extraction. The libraries were made with immunoSEQ v3.0 at survey level. Assay: immunoSEQ multiplex PCR; the TCRdb copy retains only in-frame clones and omits some. Here the sample spans 25,000 to 30,000 clones, more than 70% being singletons. Overall study results and limits: Regardless of time point, clones expanded before ART dominated the repertoire. Repertoires looked antigen-experienced, with only a slight naive shift after ART.

The sequence came from a man aged 18 to 29 with HIV. The genes are TRBV30 and TRBJ2-7, with D perhaps TRBD1 or TRBD2 (5 bases each). This specimen consisted of unsorted PBMCs, obtained 1.5 years before starting antiretroviral therapy. CDR3 sequence: CAWTTLRDGPLWEQYF. The CDR3 DNA reads TGTGCCTGGACGACACTAAGGGACGGGCCATTGTGGGAGCAGTACTTC.